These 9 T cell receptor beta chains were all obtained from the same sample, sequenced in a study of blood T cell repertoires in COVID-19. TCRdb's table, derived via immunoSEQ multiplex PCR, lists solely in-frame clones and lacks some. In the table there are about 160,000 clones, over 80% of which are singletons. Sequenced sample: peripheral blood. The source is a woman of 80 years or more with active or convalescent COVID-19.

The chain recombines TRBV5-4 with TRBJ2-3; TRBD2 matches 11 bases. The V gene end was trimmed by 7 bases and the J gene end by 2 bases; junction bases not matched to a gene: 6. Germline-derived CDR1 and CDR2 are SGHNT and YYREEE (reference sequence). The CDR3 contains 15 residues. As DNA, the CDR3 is TGTGCCAGCCGCGGACTAGCGGGTACCACAGATACGCAGTATTTT. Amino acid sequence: CASRGLAGTTDTQYF. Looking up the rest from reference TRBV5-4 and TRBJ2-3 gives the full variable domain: ETGVTQSPTHLIKTRGQQVTLRCSSQSGHNTVSWYQQALGQGPQFIFQYYREEENGRGNFPPRFSGLQFPNYSSELNVNALELDDSALYLCASRGLAGTTDTQYFGPGTRLTVL.

CDR3: CASSPPTGDLAKNIQYF. As DNA, the CDR3 is TGTGCCAGCTCACCCCCGACAGGGGATCTAGCCAAAAACATTCAGTACTTC. The rearrangement joins TRBV18 to TRBJ2-4; 8 positions match TRBD1. With 3 bases clipped from V and 0 bases from J, the junction kept 7 bases outside the gene matches. The germline V gene encodes CDR1 KGHSH and CDR2 LQKENI. This CDR3 has 17 residues. The entire variable domain, with the rest obtained from reference TRBV18 and TRBJ2-4, is as follows: NAGVMQNPRHLVRRRGQEARLRCSPMKGHSHVYWYRQLPEEGLKFMVYLQKENIIDESGMPKERFSAEFPKEGPSILRIQQVVRGDSAAYFCASSPPTGDLAKNIQYFGAGTRLSVL.

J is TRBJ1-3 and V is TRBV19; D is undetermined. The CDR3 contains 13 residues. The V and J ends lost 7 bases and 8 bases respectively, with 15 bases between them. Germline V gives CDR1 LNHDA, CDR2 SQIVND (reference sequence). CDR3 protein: CASTRGFWDTIYF. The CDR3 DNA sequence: TGTGCCAGTACACGAGGGTTCTGGGACACCATATATTTT.

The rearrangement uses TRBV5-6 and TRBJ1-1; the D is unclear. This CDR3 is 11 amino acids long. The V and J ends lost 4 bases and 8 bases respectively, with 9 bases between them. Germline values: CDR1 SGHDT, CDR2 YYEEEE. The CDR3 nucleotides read TGTGCCAGCAGCCTCCTCTCGGAAGCTTTCTTT. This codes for CASSLLSEAFF.

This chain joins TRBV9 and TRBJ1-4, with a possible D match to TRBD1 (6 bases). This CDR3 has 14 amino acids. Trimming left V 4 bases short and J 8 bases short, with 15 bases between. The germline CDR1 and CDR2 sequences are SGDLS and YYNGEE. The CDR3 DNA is TGTGCCAGCAGCCTCGACAGGCAGGGAGAAAAACTGTTTTTT. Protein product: CASSLDRQGEKLFF.

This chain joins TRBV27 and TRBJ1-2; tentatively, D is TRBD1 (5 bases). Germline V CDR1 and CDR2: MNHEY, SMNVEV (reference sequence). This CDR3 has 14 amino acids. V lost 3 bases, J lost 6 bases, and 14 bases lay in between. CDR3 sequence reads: CASSFGAGYDGYTF. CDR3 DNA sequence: TGTGCCAGCAGTTTCGGAGCAGGGTATGATGGCTACACCTTC.

The CDR3 region is CASRGTAYGYTF. CDR3 sequence (DNA): TGTGCCAGCAGAGGGACAGCATATGGCTACACCTTC. The J gene is TRBJ1-2, the V gene TRBV12-3 or TRBV12-4, with 7 bases fitting TRBD1. With 6 bases clipped from V and 5 bases from J, the junction kept 3 bases outside the gene matches. The CDR3 consists of 12 residues.

CDR3 region: CASSPLGGGVYGYTF. DNA for the CDR3: TGTGCCAGCTCACCACTCGGTGGGGGCGTCTATGGCTACACCTTC. This chain joins TRBV18 and TRBJ1-2; a weak D match, TRBD1 (6 bases). Germline loops: CDR1 KGHSH, CDR2 LQKENI. Between the trimmed V and J ends, which lost 1 base and 4 bases, there was a span of 13 bases. The CDR3 contains 15 residues.

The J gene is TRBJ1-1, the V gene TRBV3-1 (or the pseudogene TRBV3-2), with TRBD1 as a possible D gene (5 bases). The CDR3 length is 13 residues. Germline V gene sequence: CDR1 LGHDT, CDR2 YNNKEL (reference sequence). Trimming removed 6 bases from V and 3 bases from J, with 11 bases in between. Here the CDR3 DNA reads TGTGCCAGCAGTCCCACAGGCTACACTGAAGCTTTCTTT. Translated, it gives CASSPTGYTEAFF.